Each of the 18 T cell receptor beta chains below was sequenced from the same sample in a study of cytotoxic CD8 clonotypes in ibrutinib-treated CLL. Clones were read by immunoSEQ multiplex PCR, and TCRdb kept only the in-frame ones, dropping some. The sample lists 110,000 to 150,000 clones, around 77% occurring once. The specimen comprised PBMCs, sampled after 12 months of ibrutinib treatment. Receptors originate from a human donor with chronic lymphocytic leukemia.

J is TRBJ2-4 and V is TRBV7-2; TRBD2 is a possible D gene (5 bases). Trimming pared 4 bases from V and 0 bases from J, leaving 16 bases between. CDR1 is SGHTA, CDR2 FQGNSA, per germline. The CDR3 runs 17 residues. The chain's CDR3 is CASSSIGLLLAKNIQYF. The CDR3 nucleotides are TGTGCCAGCAGCTCGATCGGACTTCTATTAGCCAAAAACATTCAGTACTTC.

This sequence joins TRBV18 and TRBJ2-7, with a tentative D call TRBD1 (6 bases). Germline CDR1 and CDR2: KGHSH and LQKENI. V lost 3 bases and J 3 bases, leaving 12 bases between the germline ends. The CDR3 has 14 amino acids. The CDR3 DNA reads TGTGCCAGCTCACCCGGGACACCTCACTACGAGCAGTACTTC. Translated, it gives CASSPGTPHYEQYF. Variable domain in full (rest from reference TRBV18 and TRBJ2-7): NAGVMQNPRHLVRRRGQEARLRCSPMKGHSHVYWYRQLPEEGLKFMVYLQKENIIDESGMPKERFSAEFPKEGPSILRIQQVVRGDSAAYFCASSPGTPHYEQYFGPGTRLTVT.

This clone was picked up one time. V usage is TRBV5-1 and J usage is TRBJ2-2; tentatively, D is TRBD1 (6 bases). Germline loops: CDR1 SGHRS, CDR2 YFSETQ. The CDR3 runs to 15 residues. Trimming pared 7 bases from V and 0 bases from J, leaving 13 bases between. The DNA of the CDR3 is TGCGCCAGCTCCCTGGGGGCGGCGAACACCGGGGAGCTGTTTTTT. Amino acids: CASSLGAANTGELFF.

This clone was seen only once. This rearrangement joins TRBV12-5 to TRBJ2-1; the D gene is possibly TRBD2 (5 bases). V was clipped by 0 bases and J by 0 bases, with 9 bases between them. The germline V gene encodes CDR1 LGHNT and CDR2 FRNRAP. This CDR3 contains 16 residues. CDR3 sequence reads: CASGLVTGSSYNEQFF. The CDR3 DNA reads as TGTGCTAGTGGTTTGGTAACGGGGAGCTCCTACAATGAGCAGTTCTTC.

This clone occurred once. The chain uses TRBV6-6 and TRBJ2-7; 8 bases map to TRBD1. V was clipped by 8 bases and J by 1 base; unmatched bases: 7. The CDR3 spans 14 residues. Germline CDR1 is MNHNY and CDR2 is SVGAGI (reference sequence). The CDR3 spells CASLGQGASYEQYF. DNA of the CDR3: TGTGCCAGCCTCGGGCAGGGGGCATCCTACGAGCAGTACTTC.

The count of this clone is one. The rearrangement joins TRBV5-1 to TRBJ2-3; maybe TRBD2 (5 bases). V was cut by 4 bases and J by 2 bases, with 11 bases left in between. Germline CDR1 reads SGHRS; CDR2 reads YFSETQ. The CDR3 totals 14 residues. This CDR3 reads CASSKRENTDTQYF. CDR3 in DNA: TGCGCCAGCAGCAAACGGGAAAACACAGATACGCAGTATTTT.

The rearrangement joins TRBV14 to TRBJ2-1; unclear D gene. V gave up 4 bases and J gave up 3 bases, with 10 bases separating them. Germline V CDR1 and CDR2: SGHDN, FVKESK. The CDR3 extends over 14 amino acids. The CDR3 here is CASSPRVGYNEQFF. The CDR3 region has the DNA TGTGCCAGCAGCCCCCGGGTCGGCTACAATGAGCAGTTCTTC.

On this clone itself: Other DNA sequences in this sample translate to the same CDR3. The rearrangement links TRBV5-1 to TRBJ2-6; D is ambiguous. CDR1 SGHRS and CDR2 YFSETQ come from the germline V gene. The CDR3 has 15 amino acids. V was clipped by 1 base and J by 1 base, with 6 bases between them. CDR3 nucleotides: TGCGCCAGCAGCTTGACAGTTTCTGGGGCCAACGTCCTGACTTTC. Its translation: CASSLTVSGANVLTF. Using reference TRBV5-1 and TRBJ2-6 for the parts outside the CDR3, the full variable domain is KAGVTQTPRYLIKTRGQQVTLSCSPISGHRSVSWYQQTPGQGLQFLFEYFSETQRNKGNFPGRFSGRQFSNSRSEMNVSTLELGDSALYLCASSLTVSGANVLTFGAGSRLTVL.

This chain joins TRBV4-2 and TRBJ2-3, with 10 nucleotides matching TRBD2. Losses at the gene ends were 1 base for V and 3 bases for J; bases not matched to a gene: 4. The CDR3 loop spans 16 amino acids. The germline V gene has CDR1 LGHNA and CDR2 YNFKEQ. The CDR3 region has the DNA TGTGCCAGCAGCCAAGGTACTAGCGGGGCAACAGATACGCAGTATTTT. Its protein is CASSQGTSGATDTQYF.

This clone showed up just once. The chain joins TRBV4-1 to TRBJ1-6, with D possibly matching TRBD1 (5 bases). This CDR3 is built from 17 residues. CDR1 is MGHRA and CDR2 is YSYEKL in the germline V gene. The V end was cut by 0 bases, the J end by 0 bases, with 9 bases between. CDR3 loop: CASSQEGGSSYNSPLHF. CDR3 DNA: TGCGCCAGCAGCCAAGAGGGGGGGAGCTCCTATAATTCACCCCTCCACTTT.

The chain combines TRBV14 with TRBJ2-1; 7 bases fit TRBD1. The CDR3 is 15 amino acids. Germline trimming cut 1 base from V and 7 bases from J; bases unmatched to any gene: 7. Germline V gene lookup returns CDR1 SGHDN and CDR2 FVKESK. CDR3 DNA sequence: TGTGCCAGCAGCCAAGTGAGACAGGGCGCGAATGAGCAGTTCTTC. This translates into CASSQVRQGANEQFF.

The V gene is TRBV6-1, the J gene TRBJ1-2; the D is unclear. Germline CDR1 MNHNS, CDR2 SASEGT. The V end lost 6 bases, the J end lost 2 bases, and 4 bases lay between the germline ends. This CDR3 is built from 11 residues. The CDR3, as DNA: TGTGCCAGCAGGACAAACTATGGCTACACCTTC. Its protein is CASRTNYGYTF.

The CDR3 region is CASSVVPSGPPPAGELFF. The CDR3 DNA reads TGTGCCAGCAGCGTAGTTCCTAGCGGCCCCCCTCCCGCCGGGGAGCTGTTTTTT. The V call is TRBV9, the J call TRBJ2-2; the match to TRBD2 covers 7 bases. The CDR3 consists of 18 residues. The J segment lost 6 bases and the V segment lost 0 bases, leaving 14 bases of the junction unmatched. Looked up from germline, CDR1 is SGDLS and CDR2 is YYNGEE.

This clone was recorded a few times. This chain joins TRBV9 and TRBJ2-1; 10 bases match TRBD2. The germline V gene has CDR1 SGDLS and CDR2 YYNGEE. The CDR3 has 15 residues. Trimming removed 2 bases from V and 3 bases from J; junction bases left unmatched: 2. For the CDR3, the DNA is TGTGCCAGCAGCGTCACTAGCGGGGTCTACAATGAGCAGTTCTTC. It encodes CASSVTSGVYNEQFF.

The genes are TRBV6-5 and TRBJ2-7, with D unclear. V gave up 6 bases and J gave up 3 bases, with 12 bases separating them. Germline loops: CDR1 MNHEY, CDR2 SVGAGI. The length of the CDR3 is 13 residues. The CDR3 spells CASRKSQNYEQYF. Written as DNA, the CDR3 is TGTGCCAGCAGGAAGTCACAGAACTACGAGCAGTACTTC.

This chain's CDR3 is CASSLPTGGETQYF. The CDR3 DNA reads TGCGCCAGCAGCTTGCCGACAGGGGGGGAGACCCAGTACTTC. The chain carries TRBV5-1 and TRBJ2-5; 9 bases match TRBD1. Per germline, CDR1 SGHRS and CDR2 YFSETQ. The length of the CDR3 is 14 residues. V lost 1 base to trimming and J lost 5 bases; unmatched junction nucleotides: 3.

This chain links TRBV25-1 with TRBJ1-5, with no clear D. V lost 2 bases and J 3 bases, leaving 8 bases between the germline ends. This CDR3 comprises 14 residues. Germline CDR1 and CDR2: MGHDK and SYGVNS. The CDR3 is CASSEGQLNQPQHF. CDR3 nucleotide sequence: TGTGCCAGCAGTGAAGGCCAACTCAATCAGCCCCAGCATTTT.

The genes are TRBV30 and TRBJ2-4; a possible D gene is TRBD2 (5 bases). The CDR3 has 12 residues. V lost 2 bases and J 5 bases, leaving 7 bases between the germline ends. Germline CDR1 and CDR2: GTSNPN and SVGIG (reference sequence). CDR3 DNA sequence: TGTGCCTGGAGTAGCGGTCAAAACATTCAGTACTTC. Translated, it gives CAWSSGQNIQYF.